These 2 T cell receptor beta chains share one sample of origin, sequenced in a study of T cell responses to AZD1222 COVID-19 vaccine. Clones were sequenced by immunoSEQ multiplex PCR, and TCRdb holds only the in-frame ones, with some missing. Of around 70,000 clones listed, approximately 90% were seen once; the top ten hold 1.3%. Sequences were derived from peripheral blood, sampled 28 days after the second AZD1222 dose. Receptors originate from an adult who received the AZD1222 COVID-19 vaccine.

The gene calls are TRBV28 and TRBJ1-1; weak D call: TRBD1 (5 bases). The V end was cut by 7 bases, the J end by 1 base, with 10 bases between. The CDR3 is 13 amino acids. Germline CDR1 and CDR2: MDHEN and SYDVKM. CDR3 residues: CASIAGGNTEAFF. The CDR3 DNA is TGTGCCAGCATCGCTGGGGGGAACACTGAAGCTTTCTTT.

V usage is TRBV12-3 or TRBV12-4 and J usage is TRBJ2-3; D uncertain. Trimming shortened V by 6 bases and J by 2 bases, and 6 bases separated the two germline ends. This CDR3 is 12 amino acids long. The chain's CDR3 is CASSRVTDTQYF. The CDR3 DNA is TGTGCCAGCAGCCGCGTCACAGATACGCAGTATTTT.